Below, 7 T cell receptor beta chains from the same sample are listed, as sequenced in a study of blood T cell repertoires in COVID-19. The protocol was immunoSEQ multiplex PCR, while the TCRdb copy is restricted to in-frame clones and leaves out a portion. The data hold nearly 85,000 clones, with 65% to 85% observed a single time. Sequenced input: peripheral blood. These receptors were obtained from a woman in her sixties with acute or convalescent COVID-19.

Here the CDR3 reads CASSETAGGVRDTQYF. CDR3 nucleotides: TGTGCCAGCAGTGAAACAGCGGGAGGGGTTAGAGATACGCAGTATTTT. This chain links TRBV6-1 with TRBJ2-3, with 10 bases matching TRBD2. Germline V gene data show CDR1 as MNHNS and CDR2 as SASEGT. The V and J ends lost 2 bases and 5 bases, in that order; junction bases with no gene match: 7. CDR3 size: 16 residues.

This clone was counted a few times. The V call is TRBV18, the J call TRBJ1-3, with D unclear. The CDR3 has 15 residues. The germline gives CDR1 KGHSH, CDR2 LQKENI. Trimming cost V 0 bases and J 0 bases, with 6 bases left between them. Written as DNA, the CDR3 is TGTGCCAGCTCACCACCGGCCTCCTCTGGAAACACCATATATTTT. Translation: CASSPPASSGNTIYF.

In this sample, this clone turned up a few times. The chain uses TRBV9 and TRBJ1-3, with a tentative D call TRBD1 (5 bases). Per germline, CDR1 SGDLS and CDR2 YYNGEE. The CDR3 consists of 17 residues. Trimming left V 3 bases short and J 0 bases short, with 16 bases between. This CDR3 reads CASSDRPLQSSGNTIYF. The CDR3 region has the DNA TGTGCCAGCAGCGACAGGCCCCTCCAGAGCTCTGGAAACACCATATATTTT.

V is TRBV12-3 or TRBV12-4 and J is TRBJ1-2, with D possibly matching TRBD1 (5 bases). The CDR3 sequence is 13 residues long. V lost 6 bases and J lost 7, with 15 bases in between. The CDR3: CASSSQGVGGYTF. DNA for the CDR3: TGTGCCAGCAGCTCACAAGGGGTTGGTGGCTACACCTTC.

This chain joins TRBV2 and TRBJ1-1, with D tentatively TRBD1 (6 bases). This CDR3 contains 16 residues. Looked up from germline, CDR1 is SNHLY and CDR2 is FYNNEI. V shed 1 base and J shed 3 bases, with 15 bases lying between them. CDR3 nucleotides: TGTGCCAGCAGTGAAGGGGCAGGGGAAAAGTACACTGAAGCTTTCTTT. This gives the protein CASSEGAGEKYTEAFF. Full variable domain (remainder filled in from reference TRBV2 and TRBJ1-1): EPEVTQTPSHQVTQMGQEVILRCVPISNHLYFYWYRQILGQKVEFLVSFYNNEISEKSEIFDDQFSVERPDGSNFTLKIRSTKLEDSAMYFCASSEGAGEKYTEAFFGQGTRLTVV.

V gene TRBV29-1 combines with J gene TRBJ1-5; weak D call: TRBD1 (6 bases). CDR1 is SQVTM, CDR2 ANQGSEA, per germline. The CDR3 sequence is 13 residues long. Trimming cost V 6 bases and J 9 bases, with 18 bases left between them. The CDR3 nucleotides read TGCAGCGTCTATTTAACGGGGGGCGGGCCCCAGCATTTT. This gives the protein CSVYLTGGGPQHF. The whole variable domain, remainder taken from reference TRBV29-1 and TRBJ1-5, is SAVISQKPSRDICQRGTSLTIQCQVDSQVTMMFWYRQQPGQSLTLIATANQGSEATYESGFVIDKFPISRPNLTFSTLTVSNMSPEDSSIYLCSVYLTGGGPQHFGDGTRLSIL.

This chain uses TRBV6-5 with TRBJ1-2; weak D call: TRBD1 (5 bases). V was clipped by 4 bases and J by 4 bases, with 10 bases between them. The CDR3 runs 13 residues. Germline loops: CDR1 MNHEY, CDR2 SVGAGI. The CDR3 reads CASSSGGSYGYTF. In DNA form, the CDR3 reads TGTGCCAGCAGTTCCGGGGGAAGCTATGGCTACACCTTC.